This T cell receptor (beta chain) was found in a study of blood T cells in healthy people across ages. Whole-study results and caveats: The diversity estimates, figures obtained from one million T cells, were considered underestimates. PBMC samples, being unsorted, prevented any conclusive comparison of naive and antigen-experienced cells. Age brought a roughly linear fall in TCR beta diversity measured per million T cells.

Using a J-beta primer mix together with a sample-barcoded 5' primer, a second PCR was run for about 7 to 12 cycles. All cDNA molecules were each tagged by a template-switch adaptor with 12 random nucleotides. One entry per CDR3 protein results from TCRdb running MiXCR on the 5' RACE reads. The sample has about 1.6 million distinct CDR3 sequences; about 32% are singletons. This CDR3 contains 13 residues. Germline CDR1 and CDR2: DFQATT and SNEGSKA (reference sequence). Remarks on this clonotype: Its target is not known.

The sequence came from a young woman in good health. The sample was blood. The chain uses TRBV20-1 and TRBJ2-7, with D possibly being TRBD1 (6 bases). TRBJ2-4 matches the DNA end more closely, so the J call is doubtful. The CDR3 DNA reads as TGCAGTACTGCCCCGGATGGGGGCAACATTCAGTACTTC. Translation: CSTAPDGGNIQYF.